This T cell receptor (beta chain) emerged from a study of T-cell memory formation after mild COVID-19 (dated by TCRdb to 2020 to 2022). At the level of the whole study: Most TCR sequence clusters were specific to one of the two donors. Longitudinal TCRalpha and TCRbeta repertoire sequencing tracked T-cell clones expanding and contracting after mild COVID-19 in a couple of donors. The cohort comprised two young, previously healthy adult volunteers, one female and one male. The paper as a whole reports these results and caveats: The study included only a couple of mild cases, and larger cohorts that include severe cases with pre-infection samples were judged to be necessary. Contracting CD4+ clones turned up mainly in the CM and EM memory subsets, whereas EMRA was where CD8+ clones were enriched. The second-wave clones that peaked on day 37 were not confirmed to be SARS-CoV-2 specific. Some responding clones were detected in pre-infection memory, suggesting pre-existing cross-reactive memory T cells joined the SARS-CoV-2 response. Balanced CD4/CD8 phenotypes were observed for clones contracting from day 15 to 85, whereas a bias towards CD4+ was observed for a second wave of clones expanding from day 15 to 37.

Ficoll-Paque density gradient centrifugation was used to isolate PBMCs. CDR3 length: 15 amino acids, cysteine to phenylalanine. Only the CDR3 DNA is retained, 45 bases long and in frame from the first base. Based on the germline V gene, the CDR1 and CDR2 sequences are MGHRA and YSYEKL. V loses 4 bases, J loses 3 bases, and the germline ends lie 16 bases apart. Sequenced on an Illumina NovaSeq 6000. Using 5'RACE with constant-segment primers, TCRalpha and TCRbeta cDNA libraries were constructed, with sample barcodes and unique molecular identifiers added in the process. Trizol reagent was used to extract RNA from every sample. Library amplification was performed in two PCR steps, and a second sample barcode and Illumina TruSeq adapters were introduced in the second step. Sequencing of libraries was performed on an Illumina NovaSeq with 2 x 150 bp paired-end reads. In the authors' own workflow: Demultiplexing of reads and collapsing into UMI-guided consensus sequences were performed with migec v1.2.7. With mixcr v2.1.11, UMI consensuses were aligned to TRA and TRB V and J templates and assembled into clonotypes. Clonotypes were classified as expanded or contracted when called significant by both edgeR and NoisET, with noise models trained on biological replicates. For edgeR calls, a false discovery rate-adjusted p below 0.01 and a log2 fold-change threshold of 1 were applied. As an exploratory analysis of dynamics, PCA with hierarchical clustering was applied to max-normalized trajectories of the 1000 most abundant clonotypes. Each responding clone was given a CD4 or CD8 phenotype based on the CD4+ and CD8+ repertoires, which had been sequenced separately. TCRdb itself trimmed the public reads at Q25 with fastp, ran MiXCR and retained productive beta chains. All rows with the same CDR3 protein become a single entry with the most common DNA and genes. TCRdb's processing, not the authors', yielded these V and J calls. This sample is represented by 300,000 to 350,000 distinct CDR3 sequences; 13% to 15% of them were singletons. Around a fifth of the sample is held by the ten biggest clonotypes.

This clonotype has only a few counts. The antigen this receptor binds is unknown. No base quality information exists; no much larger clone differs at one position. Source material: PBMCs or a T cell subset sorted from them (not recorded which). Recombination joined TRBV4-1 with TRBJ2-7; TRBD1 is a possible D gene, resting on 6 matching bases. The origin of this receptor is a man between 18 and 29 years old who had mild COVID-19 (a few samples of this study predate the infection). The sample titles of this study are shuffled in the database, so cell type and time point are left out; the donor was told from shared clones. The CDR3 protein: CASSPKPDSLYEQYF. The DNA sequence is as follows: TGCGCCAGCAGCCCTAAGCCGGACAGTCTCTACGAGCAGTACTTC.